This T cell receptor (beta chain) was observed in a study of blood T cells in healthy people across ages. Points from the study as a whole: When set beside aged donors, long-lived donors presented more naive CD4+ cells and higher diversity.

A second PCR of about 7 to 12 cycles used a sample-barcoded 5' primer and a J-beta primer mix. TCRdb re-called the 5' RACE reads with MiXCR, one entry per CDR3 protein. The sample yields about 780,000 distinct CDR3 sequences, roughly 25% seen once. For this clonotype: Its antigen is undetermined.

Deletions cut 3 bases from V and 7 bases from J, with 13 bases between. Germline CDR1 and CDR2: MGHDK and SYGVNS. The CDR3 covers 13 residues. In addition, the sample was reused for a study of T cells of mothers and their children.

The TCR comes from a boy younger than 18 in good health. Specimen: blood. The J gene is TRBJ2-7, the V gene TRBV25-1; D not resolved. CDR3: CASSDWASGEQYF. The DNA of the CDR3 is TGTGCCAGCAGTGACTGGGCCTCTGGGGAGCAGTACTTC.